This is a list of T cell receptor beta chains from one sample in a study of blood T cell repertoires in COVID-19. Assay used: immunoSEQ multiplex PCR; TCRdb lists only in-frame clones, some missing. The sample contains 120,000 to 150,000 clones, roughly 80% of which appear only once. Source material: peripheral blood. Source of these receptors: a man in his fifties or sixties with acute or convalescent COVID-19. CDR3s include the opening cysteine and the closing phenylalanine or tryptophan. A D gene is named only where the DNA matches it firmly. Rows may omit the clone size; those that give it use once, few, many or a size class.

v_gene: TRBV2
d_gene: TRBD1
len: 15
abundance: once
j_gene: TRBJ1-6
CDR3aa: CASSVRGGSDSPLHF
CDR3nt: TGTGCCAGCAGTGTAAGAGGGGGCTCGGATTCACCCCTCCACTTT

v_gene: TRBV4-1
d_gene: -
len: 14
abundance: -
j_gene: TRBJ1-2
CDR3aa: CASSQGPGDYGYTF
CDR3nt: TGCGCCAGCAGCCAGGGACCAGGGGACTATGGCTACACCTTC

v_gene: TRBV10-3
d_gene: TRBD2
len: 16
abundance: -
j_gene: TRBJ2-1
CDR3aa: CAISDPERGRFNEQFF
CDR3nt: TGTGCCATCAGTGATCCGGAGCGGGGTCGTTTCAATGAGCAGTTCTTC

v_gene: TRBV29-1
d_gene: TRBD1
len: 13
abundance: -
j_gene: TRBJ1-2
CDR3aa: CSVDNRGNYGYTF
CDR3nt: TGCAGCGTTGATAACAGGGGTAACTATGGCTACACCTTC

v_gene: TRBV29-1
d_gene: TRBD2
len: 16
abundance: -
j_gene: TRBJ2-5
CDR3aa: CSVEYFLAGIQETQYF
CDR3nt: TGCAGCGTTGAATACTTTCTAGCGGGTATCCAAGAGACCCAGTACTTC

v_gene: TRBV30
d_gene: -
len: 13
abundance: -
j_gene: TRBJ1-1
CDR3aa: CAWSANLNTEAFF
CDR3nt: TGTGCCTGGAGTGCCAACCTAAACACTGAAGCTTTCTTT

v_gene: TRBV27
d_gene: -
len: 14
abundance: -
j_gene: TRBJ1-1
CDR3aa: CASSPVGGWTEAFF
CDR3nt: TGTGCCAGCAGCCCGGTGGGGGGATGGACTGAAGCTTTCTTT

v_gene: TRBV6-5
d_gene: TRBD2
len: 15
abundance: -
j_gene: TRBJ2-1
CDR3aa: CASSYSSGGGYEQFF
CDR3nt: TGTGCCAGCAGTTACTCTAGCGGGGGGGGCTATGAGCAGTTCTTC

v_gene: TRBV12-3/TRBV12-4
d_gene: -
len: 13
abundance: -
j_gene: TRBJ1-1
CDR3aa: CASSGNENTEAFF
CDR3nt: TGTGCCAGCAGCGGGAACGAGAACACTGAAGCTTTCTTT

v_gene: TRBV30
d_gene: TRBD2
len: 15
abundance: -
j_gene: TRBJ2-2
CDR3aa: CAWKSGGANTGELFF
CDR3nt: TGTGCCTGGAAAAGCGGGGGGGCGAACACCGGGGAGCTGTTTTTT

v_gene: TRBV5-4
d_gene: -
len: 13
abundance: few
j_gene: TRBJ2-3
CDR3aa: CASSSAWTDTQYF
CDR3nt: TGTGCCAGCAGCTCTGCGTGGACAGATACGCAGTATTTT

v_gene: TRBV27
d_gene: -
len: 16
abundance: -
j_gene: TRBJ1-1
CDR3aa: CASSPPIQNTNTEAFF
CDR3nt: TGTGCCAGCAGTCCACCAATACAGAATACGAACACTGAAGCTTTCTTT

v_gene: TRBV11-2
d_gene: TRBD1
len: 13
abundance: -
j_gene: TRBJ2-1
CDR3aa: CASSQGAYNEQFF
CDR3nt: TGTGCCAGCAGCCAGGGGGCCTACAATGAGCAGTTCTTC

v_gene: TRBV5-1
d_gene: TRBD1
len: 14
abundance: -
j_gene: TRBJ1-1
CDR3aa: CASSFGTGNTEAFF
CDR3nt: TGCGCCAGCAGCTTCGGGACAGGGAACACTGAAGCTTTCTTT

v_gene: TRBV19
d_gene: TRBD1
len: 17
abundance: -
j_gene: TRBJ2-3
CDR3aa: CASSISRRDRGADTQYF
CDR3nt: TGTGCCAGTAGTATCTCCCGTCGGGACAGGGGCGCAGATACGCAGTATTTT

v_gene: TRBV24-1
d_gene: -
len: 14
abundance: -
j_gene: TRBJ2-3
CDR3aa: CATSDPRQADTQYF
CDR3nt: TGTGCCACCAGTGATCCCAGACAGGCGGATACGCAGTATTTT

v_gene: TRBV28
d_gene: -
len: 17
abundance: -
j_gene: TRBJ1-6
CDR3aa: CASSLLGLGGVNSPLHF
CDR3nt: TGTGCCAGCAGTTTATTGGGTCTCGGCGGGGTTAATTCACCCCTCCACTTT

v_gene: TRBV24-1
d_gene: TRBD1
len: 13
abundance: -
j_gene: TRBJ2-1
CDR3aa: CATQGAIHNEQFF
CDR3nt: TGTGCCACCCAGGGGGCGATCCACAATGAGCAGTTCTTC

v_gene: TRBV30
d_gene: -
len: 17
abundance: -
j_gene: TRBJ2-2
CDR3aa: CASSSRGASRDTGELFF
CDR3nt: TGTGCCTCTTCCTCCCGGGGGGCCTCGAGGGACACCGGGGAGCTGTTTTTT

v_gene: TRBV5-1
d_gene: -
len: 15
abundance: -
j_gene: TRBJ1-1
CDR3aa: CASSPSRTANTEAFF
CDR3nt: TGCGCCAGCAGCCCAAGCCGGACAGCGAACACTGAAGCTTTCTTT

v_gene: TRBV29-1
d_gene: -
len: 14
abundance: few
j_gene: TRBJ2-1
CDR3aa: CSAWDSLRFNEQFF
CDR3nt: TGCAGCGCTTGGGACTCGTTAAGGTTCAATGAGCAGTTCTTC

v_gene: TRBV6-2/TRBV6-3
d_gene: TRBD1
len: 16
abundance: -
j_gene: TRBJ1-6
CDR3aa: CASSDGRTGPNSPLHF
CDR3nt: TGTGCCAGCAGTGACGGACGGACAGGACCAAATTCACCCCTCCACTTT

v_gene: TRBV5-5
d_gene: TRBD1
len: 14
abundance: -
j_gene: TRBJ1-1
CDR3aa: CASSPGQTFTEAFF
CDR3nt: TGTGCCAGCAGCCCGGGACAGACGTTCACTGAAGCTTTCTTT

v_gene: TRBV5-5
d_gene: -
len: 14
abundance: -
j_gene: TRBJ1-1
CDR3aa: CASSLGVGNTEAFF
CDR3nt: TGTGCCAGCAGCTTGGGTGTCGGGAACACTGAAGCTTTCTTT

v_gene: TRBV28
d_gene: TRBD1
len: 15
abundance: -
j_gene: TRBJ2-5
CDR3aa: CASSPDRAGQETQYF
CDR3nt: TGTGCCAGCAGCCCCGACAGGGCAGGCCAAGAGACCCAGTACTTC

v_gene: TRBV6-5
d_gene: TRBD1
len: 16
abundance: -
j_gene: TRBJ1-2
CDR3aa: CASSYGGQGRIWGYTF
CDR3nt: TGTGCCAGCAGTTACGGTGGACAGGGAAGGATCTGGGGCTACACCTTC

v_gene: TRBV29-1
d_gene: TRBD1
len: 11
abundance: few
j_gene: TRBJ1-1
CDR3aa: CSGRSTGEAFF
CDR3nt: TGCAGCGGCCGTTCGACAGGGGAAGCTTTCTTT

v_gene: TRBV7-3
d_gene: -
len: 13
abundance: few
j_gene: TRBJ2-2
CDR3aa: CASCPRGTGELFF
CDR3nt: TGTGCCAGCTGTCCGCGCGGTACCGGGGAGCTGTTTTTT

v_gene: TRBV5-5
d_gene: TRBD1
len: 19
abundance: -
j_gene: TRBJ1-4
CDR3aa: CASSLALQGAAITNEKLFF
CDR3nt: TGTGCCAGCAGCTTGGCCCTGCAGGGGGCGGCCATCACTAATGAAAAACTGTTTTTT

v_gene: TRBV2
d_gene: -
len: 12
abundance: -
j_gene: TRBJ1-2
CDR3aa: CASSEGGTGYTF
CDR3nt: TGTGCCAGCAGTGAGGGGGGTACGGGCTACACCTTC

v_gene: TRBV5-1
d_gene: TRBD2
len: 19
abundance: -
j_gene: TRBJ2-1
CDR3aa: CASSSPSLASGSYHNEQFF
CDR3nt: TGCGCCAGCAGCTCCCCCTCCCTTGCTAGCGGGTCCTACCACAATGAGCAGTTCTTC

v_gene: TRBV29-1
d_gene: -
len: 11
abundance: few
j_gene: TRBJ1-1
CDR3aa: CSVETGYEAFF
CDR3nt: TGCAGCGTTGAAACAGGGTACGAAGCTTTCTTT

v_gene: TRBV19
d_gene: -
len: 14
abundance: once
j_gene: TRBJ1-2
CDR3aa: CASSKRGQNYGYTF
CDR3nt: TGTGCCAGTAGTAAAAGGGGCCAGAACTATGGCTACACCTTC

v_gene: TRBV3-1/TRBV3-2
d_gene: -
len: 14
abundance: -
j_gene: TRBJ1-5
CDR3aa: CASRRTSNNQPQHF
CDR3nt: TGTGCCAGCAGGCGGACATCAAACAATCAGCCCCAGCATTTT

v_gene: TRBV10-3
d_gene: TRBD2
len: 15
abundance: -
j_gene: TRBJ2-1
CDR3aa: CAISEAGTSRNEQFF
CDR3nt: TGTGCCATCAGTGAGGCCGGGACTAGCAGGAATGAGCAGTTCTTC

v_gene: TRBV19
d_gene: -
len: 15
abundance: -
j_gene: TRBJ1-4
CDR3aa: CASSQEALRREKLFF
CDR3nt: TGTGCCAGTAGTCAGGAGGCTCTCCGACGGGAAAAACTGTTTTTT

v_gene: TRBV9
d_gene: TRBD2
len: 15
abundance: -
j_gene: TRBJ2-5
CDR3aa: CASSVSSGGQETQYF
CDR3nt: TGTGCCAGCAGCGTCTCTAGCGGGGGGCAAGAGACCCAGTACTTC

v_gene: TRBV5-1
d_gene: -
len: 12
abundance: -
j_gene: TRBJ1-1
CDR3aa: CASSAGLTEAFF
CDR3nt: TGCGCCAGCAGCGCAGGGTTAACTGAAGCTTTCTTT

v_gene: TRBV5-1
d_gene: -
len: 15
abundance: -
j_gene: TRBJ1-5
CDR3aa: CASSPKTGLGQPQHF
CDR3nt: TGCGCCAGCAGCCCGAAAACAGGGCTCGGTCAGCCCCAGCATTTT

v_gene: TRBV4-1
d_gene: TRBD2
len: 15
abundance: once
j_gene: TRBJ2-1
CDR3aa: CASSPRLAGGNEQFF
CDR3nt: TGCGCCAGCAGCCCCAGACTAGCGGGGGGGAATGAGCAGTTCTTC

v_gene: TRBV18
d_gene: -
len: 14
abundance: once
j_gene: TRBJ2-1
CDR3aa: CASSQQGGNNEQFF
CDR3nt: TGTGCCAGCTCGCAACAGGGCGGCAACAATGAGCAGTTCTTC

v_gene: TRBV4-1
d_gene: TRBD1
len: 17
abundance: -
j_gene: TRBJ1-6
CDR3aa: CASSQEGGTGRGSPLHF
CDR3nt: TGCGCCAGCAGCCAAGAAGGTGGGACAGGGAGGGGGTCACCCCTCCACTTT

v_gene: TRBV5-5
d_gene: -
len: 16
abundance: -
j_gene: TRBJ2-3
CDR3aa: CASSWGHQGSTDTQYF
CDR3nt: TGTGCCAGCAGCTGGGGCCATCAGGGGAGCACAGATACGCAGTATTTT

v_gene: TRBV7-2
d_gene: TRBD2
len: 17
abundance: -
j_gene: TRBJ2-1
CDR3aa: CASSRLTSGPLGNEQFF
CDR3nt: TGTGCCAGCAGCCGCCTCACTAGCGGACCACTGGGGAATGAGCAGTTCTTC

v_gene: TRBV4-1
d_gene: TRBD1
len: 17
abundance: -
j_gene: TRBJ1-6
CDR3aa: CASKEGADSSYNSPLHF
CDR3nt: TGCGCCAGCAAGGAGGGGGCCGATTCCTCCTATAATTCACCCCTCCACTTT

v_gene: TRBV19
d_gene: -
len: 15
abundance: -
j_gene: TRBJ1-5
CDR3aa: CASSQTGDSNQPQHF
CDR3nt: TGTGCCAGTAGCCAGACGGGAGATAGCAATCAGCCCCAGCATTTT

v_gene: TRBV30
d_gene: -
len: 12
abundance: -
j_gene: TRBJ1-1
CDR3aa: CAWTAVNTEAFF
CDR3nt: TGTGCCTGGACCGCAGTGAACACTGAAGCTTTCTTT

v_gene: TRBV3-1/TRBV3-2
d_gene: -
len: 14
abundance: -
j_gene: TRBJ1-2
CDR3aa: CASSQDWSGRGYTF
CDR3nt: TGTGCCAGCAGCCAAGATTGGTCGGGTCGTGGCTACACCTTC

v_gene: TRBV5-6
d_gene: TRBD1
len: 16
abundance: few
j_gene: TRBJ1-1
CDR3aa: CASSLLRTGKETEAFF
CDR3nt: TGTGCCAGCAGCTTGCTCAGGACAGGGAAGGAAACTGAAGCTTTCTTT

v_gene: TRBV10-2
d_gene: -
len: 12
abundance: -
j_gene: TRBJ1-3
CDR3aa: CASSDAGDTIYF
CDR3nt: TGCGCCAGCAGTGATGCAGGGGACACCATATATTTT

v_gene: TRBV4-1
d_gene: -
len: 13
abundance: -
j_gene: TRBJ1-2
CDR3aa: CASGGQPSYGYTF
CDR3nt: TGCGCCAGCGGCGGACAGCCGTCCTATGGCTACACCTTC

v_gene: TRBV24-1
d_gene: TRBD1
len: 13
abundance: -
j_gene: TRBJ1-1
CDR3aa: CATSATGGTEAFF
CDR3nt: TGTGCCACCAGTGCGACAGGGGGCACTGAAGCTTTCTTT

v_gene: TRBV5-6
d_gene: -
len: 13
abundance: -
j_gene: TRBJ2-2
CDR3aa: CASSWTVTGELFF
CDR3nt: TGTGCCAGCAGCTGGACAGTCACCGGGGAGCTGTTTTTT

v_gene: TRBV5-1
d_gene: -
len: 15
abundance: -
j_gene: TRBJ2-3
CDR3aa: CASSLVPEVTDTQYF
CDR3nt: TGCGCCAGCAGCTTGGTTCCCGAGGTCACAGATACGCAGTATTTT

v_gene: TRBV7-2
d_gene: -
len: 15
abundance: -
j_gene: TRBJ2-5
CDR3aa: CASSPQEGLQETQYF
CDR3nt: TGTGCCAGCAGCCCCCAGGAGGGACTGCAAGAGACCCAGTACTTC

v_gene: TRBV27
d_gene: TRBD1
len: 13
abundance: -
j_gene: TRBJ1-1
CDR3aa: CASRTGIRTEAFF
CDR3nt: TGTGCCAGCAGGACAGGGATAAGGACTGAAGCTTTCTTT

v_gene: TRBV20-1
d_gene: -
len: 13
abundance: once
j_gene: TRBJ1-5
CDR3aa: CSANEGGHQPQHF
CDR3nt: TGCAGTGCTAATGAGGGAGGGCATCAGCCCCAGCATTTT

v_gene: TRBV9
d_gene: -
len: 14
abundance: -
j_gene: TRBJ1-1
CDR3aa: CASSVVSGITEAFF
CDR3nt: TGTGCCAGCAGCGTAGTTTCGGGGATCACTGAAGCTTTCTTT

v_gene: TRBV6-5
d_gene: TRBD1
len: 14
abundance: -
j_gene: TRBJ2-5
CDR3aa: CASSLKGARETQYF
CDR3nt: TGTGCCAGCAGTCTGAAGGGGGCGCGGGAGACCCAGTACTTC